This T cell receptor beta chain was recovered during a study of OX40 agonist ivuxolimab in advanced cancers. Germline V gives CDR1 SGHVS, CDR2 FNYEAQ. V was pared by 5 bases and J by 3 bases, with 10 bases between. The length of the CDR3 is 14 residues. Repertoires were generated with immunoSEQ multiplex PCR, while TCRdb's copy carries only in-frame clones and drops some. The table records 70,000 to 100,000 clones, less than 90% of them present only once. The receptor's source is an adult with an advanced solid tumor such as melanoma, head and neck, liver or kidney cancer. The source material was CD4+ or CD8+ T cells sorted from blood, sampled in a trial of the OX40 agonist ivuxolimab. The V call is TRBV7-6, the J call TRBJ2-2, with a possible D match to TRBD1 (5 bases). CDR3 residues: CASSQGSHTGELFF. Here the CDR3 DNA reads TGTGCCAGCAGCCAGGGCAGCCACACCGGGGAGCTGTTTTTT. The full variable domain, its missing parts supplied by reference TRBV7-6 and TRBJ2-2, is GAGVSQSPRYKVTKRGQDVALRCDPISGHVSLYWYRQALGQGPEFLTYFNYEAQQDKSGLPNDRFSAERPEGSISTLTIQRTEQRDSAMYRCASSQGSHTGELFFGEGSRLTVL.